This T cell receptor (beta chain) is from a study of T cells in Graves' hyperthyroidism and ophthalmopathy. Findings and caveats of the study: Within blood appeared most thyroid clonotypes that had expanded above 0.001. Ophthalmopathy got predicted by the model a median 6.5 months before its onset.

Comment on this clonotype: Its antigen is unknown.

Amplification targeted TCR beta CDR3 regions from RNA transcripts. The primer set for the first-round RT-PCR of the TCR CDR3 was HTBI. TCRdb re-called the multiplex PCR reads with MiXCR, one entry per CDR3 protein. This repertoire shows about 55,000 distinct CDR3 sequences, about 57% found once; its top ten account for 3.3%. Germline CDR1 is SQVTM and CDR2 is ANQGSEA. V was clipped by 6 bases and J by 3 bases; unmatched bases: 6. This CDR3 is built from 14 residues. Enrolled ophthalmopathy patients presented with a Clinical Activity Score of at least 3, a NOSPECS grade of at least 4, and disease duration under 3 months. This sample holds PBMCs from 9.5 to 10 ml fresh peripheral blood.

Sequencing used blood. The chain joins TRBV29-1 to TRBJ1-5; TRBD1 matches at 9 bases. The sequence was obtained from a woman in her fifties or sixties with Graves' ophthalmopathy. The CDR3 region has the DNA TGCAGCGTGATCGGGACAGGGTCCAATCAGCCCCAGCATTTT. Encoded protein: CSVIGTGSNQPQHF.